A single sample gave rise to the 4 T cell receptor beta chains below, sequenced in a study of T cell repertoires in cytomegalovirus infection. TCRdb re-derived calls from the reads in MiXCR, one entry per CDR3 protein. The profile covers more than 150,000 distinct CDR3 sequences, with 17% appearing a single time and around 19% taken by the ten largest. Sequenced: CD8+ T cells from PBMCs. These TCRs come from a human donor in good health (CMV status not recorded). Some clones in this sample may be carry-over from other donors' samples.

This clonotype was found a few times. The chain uses TRBV5-6 and TRBJ2-2; TRBD2 is a possible D gene (6 bases). CDR1 and CDR2 from the germline V gene are SGHDT and YYEEEE. The CDR3 is made up of 16 amino acids. V was clipped by 4 bases and J by 4 bases, with 17 bases between them. CDR3 nucleotides: TGTGCCAGCAGCCCACGCAGCGGGTCTTCCACCGGGGAGCTGTTTTTT. Residues: CASSPRSGSSTGELFF.

The chain joins TRBV7-9 to TRBJ1-1; D ambiguous. CDR3 size: 14 residues. The V gene's germline CDR1 is SEHNR and CDR2 FQNEAQ (reference sequence). Trimming removed 0 bases from V and 1 base from J, with 6 bases in between. CDR3 sequence (DNA): TGTGCCAGCAGCTTAGCGGCTGAGAACACTGAAGCTTTCTTT. Its translation: CASSLAAENTEAFF.

The chain carries TRBV28 and TRBJ1-5, with D possibly matching TRBD1 (5 bases). This CDR3 region has 15 residues. Germline CDR1 reads MDHEN; CDR2 reads SYDVKM. V lost 3 bases and J lost 0, with 9 bases in between. CDR3 nucleotide sequence: TGTGCCAGCAGTTTCTTAGGGGATAGCAATCAGCCCCAGCATTTT. It specifies CASSFLGDSNQPQHF.

The rearrangement links TRBV3-1 to TRBJ1-6, with D maybe TRBD1 (6 bases). This CDR3 spans 15 amino acids. With 11 bases removed from V and 0 bases from J, the gap between germline ends came to 14 bases. Germline loops: CDR1 LGHDT, CDR2 YNNKEL (reference sequence). The CDR3 DNA reads as TGTGCCTGCCGACAGGACAACTCCTATAATTCACCCCTCCACTTT. Translated: CACRQDNSYNSPLHF. Complete variable domain (other parts from reference TRBV3-1 and TRBJ1-6): DTAVSQTPKYLVTQMGNDKSIKCEQNLGHDTMYWYKQDSKKFLKIMFSYNNKELIINETVPNRFSPKSPDKAHLNLHINSLELGDSAVYFCACRQDNSYNSPLHFGNGTRLTVT.